One sample yielded the 24 T cell receptor beta chains listed below, sequenced in a study of cytomegalovirus exposure and HLA in healthy donors. The PCR had 60 Vbeta and 13 Jbeta primers. The repertoire was sequenced with immunoSEQ multiplex PCR; TCRdb's copy has only in-frame clones and lacks some. The profile shows 150,000 to 200,000 clones, 60% to 85% of them singletons. The sequenced material came from PBMCs. The receptor set was obtained from a woman aged 25 to 39 in good health and CMV-seronegative.

This chain links TRBV15 with TRBJ2-1; possibly TRBD2 for D (6 bases). Germline V lookup: CDR1 LNHNV, CDR2 YYDKDF (reference sequence). This CDR3 contains 17 residues. V lost 1 base and J 0 bases, leaving 13 bases between the germline ends. CDR3 in DNA: TGTGCCACCAGCAGAGGTCTTGCGCGGGGCTCCTACAATGAGCAGTTCTTC. Its translation is CATSRGLARGSYNEQFF.

The chain employs TRBV2 and TRBJ1-6, with 9 bases aligning to TRBD1. The V gene's germline CDR1 is SNHLY and CDR2 FYNNEI. This CDR3 is 15 amino acids long. Unmatched junction bases numbered 5, after V lost 5 bases and J lost 6 bases. The CDR3 spells CASSFGTGINSPLHF. The CDR3 DNA reads as TGTGCCAGCAGTTTCGGGACAGGGATTAATTCACCCCTCCACTTT.

This chain links TRBV11-3 with TRBJ2-1, with unresolved D. The CDR3 is made up of 13 amino acids. V gave up 2 bases and J gave up 7 bases, with 9 bases separating them. The germline V gene encodes CDR1 SGHNT and CDR2 YENEEA. The CDR3 region is CASSLNFLNEQFF. The CDR3 coding sequence is TGTGCCAGCAGCTTAAACTTCCTAAATGAGCAGTTCTTC. Looking up the rest from reference TRBV11-3 and TRBJ2-1 gives the full variable domain: EAGVVQSPRYKIIEKKQPVAFWCNPISGHNTLYWYLQNLGQGPELLIRYENEEAVDDSQLPKDRFSAERLKGVDSTLKIQPAELGDSAVYLCASSLNFLNEQFFGPGTRLTVL.

V gene TRBV7-9 combines with J gene TRBJ2-7, with 7 bases that match TRBD2. Germline values: CDR1 SEHNR, CDR2 FQNEAQ (reference sequence). The V and J ends lost 5 bases and 2 bases, in that order; junction bases with no gene match: 6. The CDR3 length is 14 residues. CDR3 sequence (DNA): TGTGCCAGCAGCCGGACTAGAAATACCTACGAGCAGTACTTC. Translating it yields CASSRTRNTYEQYF. Filled out from reference TRBV7-9 and TRBJ2-7, the complete variable domain reads DTGVSQNPRHKITKRGQNVTFRCDPISEHNRLYWYRQTLGQGPEFLTYFQNEAQLEKSRLLSDRFSAERPKGSFSTLEIQRTEQGDSAMYLCASSRTRNTYEQYFGPGTRLTVT.

The chain joins TRBV11-2 to TRBJ2-3; tentatively, D is TRBD1 (6 bases). The CDR3 sequence is 16 residues long. Per the germline V gene, CDR1 is SGHAT and CDR2 is FQNNGV. V was clipped by 2 bases and J by 2 bases, with 14 bases between them. The DNA for the CDR3 is TGTGCCAGCAGCTTAACTGAGGGGGAACCCACAGATACGCAGTATTTT. Translation: CASSLTEGEPTDTQYF.

V and J are TRBV19 and TRBJ1-5, with D maybe TRBD1 (5 bases). The ends were cut back, 1 base at V and 2 bases at J, with 9 bases in the middle. The CDR3 spans 15 residues. Germline V gene lookup returns CDR1 LNHDA and CDR2 SQIVND (reference sequence). As DNA, the CDR3 is TGTGCCAGTAGTATAGGGGGGGACGGCAATCAGCCCCAGCATTTT. Residues: CASSIGGDGNQPQHF.

The chain uses TRBV5-1 and TRBJ2-1, with 9 positions matching TRBD2. Trimming took 4 bases from V and 9 from J; bases not matched to a gene: 8. Germline V lookup: CDR1 SGHRS, CDR2 YFSETQ. The CDR3 consists of 14 residues. The DNA of the CDR3 is TGCGCCAGCAGCGGTAGAGGACTAGCGATTGAGCAGTTCTTC. This encodes CASSGRGLAIEQFF.

The J gene is TRBJ2-7, the V gene TRBV18; no firm D call. The CDR3 has 12 amino acids. The V gene lost 2 bases and the J gene lost 5 bases, with 7 bases spanning the gap. Per germline, CDR1 KGHSH and CDR2 LQKENI. The CDR3 here is CASSPARNEQYF. The CDR3 region has the DNA TGTGCCAGCTCACCAGCGAGGAACGAGCAGTACTTC. Combining the CDR3 with reference TRBV18 and TRBJ2-7 gives the whole variable domain NAGVMQNPRHLVRRRGQEARLRCSPMKGHSHVYWYRQLPEEGLKFMVYLQKENIIDESGMPKERFSAEFPKEGPSILRIQQVVRGDSAAYFCASSPARNEQYFGPGTRLTVT.

This clone was observed a few times. V gene TRBV5-4 combines with J gene TRBJ1-1; 7 nucleotides align to TRBD1. CDR3 length: 12 amino acids. The germline gives CDR1 SGHNT, CDR2 YYREEE (reference sequence). V trimming: 4 bases; J trimming: 7 bases; junction bases outside the gene matches: 4. Written as DNA, the CDR3 is TGTGCCAGCAGCCCGGGGACAGTTGAAGCTTTCTTT. It yields the protein CASSPGTVEAFF.

V usage is TRBV2 and J usage is TRBJ1-1; 8 bases are a match to TRBD1. V lost 6 bases and J lost 10; bases outside the gene matches: 7. Germline V gene lookup returns CDR1 SNHLY and CDR2 FYNNEI. The CDR3 is 12 amino acids. The CDR3 loop reads CASSLDRGLAFF. The CDR3 DNA sequence: TGTGCCAGCAGCCTCGACAGGGGTTTAGCTTTCTTT. The full variable domain, rest sourced from reference TRBV2 and TRBJ1-1, is EPEVTQTPSHQVTQMGQEVILRCVPISNHLYFYWYRQILGQKVEFLVSFYNNEISEKSEIFDDQFSVERPDGSNFTLKIRSTKLEDSAMYFCASSLDRGLAFFGQGTRLTVV.

This chain connects TRBV5-6 to TRBJ1-6, with D perhaps TRBD1 (5 bases). CDR1 and CDR2 (germline): SGHDT, YYEEEE. This CDR3 has 15 residues. V lost 4 bases to trimming and J lost 10 bases, with 18 bases between them. The CDR3 DNA follows: TGTGCCAGCAGCCCGACAGACACGGGTCAATCACCCCTCCACTTT. This encodes CASSPTDTGQSPLHF.

This clone has just one count. Here the CDR3 reads CAWSKDSSNYGYTF. The CDR3 DNA follows: TGTGCCTGGAGTAAGGACAGTTCTAACTATGGCTACACCTTC. The chain recombines TRBV30 with TRBJ1-2; maybe TRBD1 (6 bases). V lost 2 bases and J lost 0, with 10 bases in between. Germline V CDR1 and CDR2: GTSNPN, SVGIG (reference sequence). The CDR3 has 14 amino acids.

This clone appeared a few times. The rearrangement joins TRBV19 to TRBJ1-2; D uncertain. Trimming cost V 2 bases and J 7 bases, with 11 bases left between them. Germline assignment: CDR1 LNHDA and CDR2 SQIVND (reference sequence). This CDR3 is 13 amino acids long. CDR3 sequence (DNA): TGTGCCAGTAGTATACACGGTGAACCTGGCTACACCTTC. Its protein product is CASSIHGEPGYTF. The full variable domain, in which reference TRBV19 and TRBJ1-2 provide the parts outside the CDR3, is DGGITQSPKYLFRKEGQNVTLSCEQNLNHDAMYWYRQDPGQGLRLIYYSQIVNDFQKGDIAEGYSVSREKKESFPLTVTSAQKNPTAFYLCASSIHGEPGYTFGSGTRLTVV.

For the CDR3, the DNA is TGTGCCAGCAGCCAGGACCTAGCGGGGGGGCGGGATACGCAGTATTTT. Translated: CASSQDLAGGRDTQYF. The chain recombines TRBV4-2 with TRBJ2-3, with 12 bases matching TRBD2. The germline gives CDR1 LGHNA, CDR2 YNFKEQ. V gave up 3 bases and J gave up 6 bases; unmatched junction bases: 7. This CDR3 contains 16 residues.

The chain combines TRBV5-1 with TRBJ1-6, with a tentative D call TRBD1 (5 bases). Germline assignment: CDR1 SGHRS and CDR2 YFSETQ. Trimming shortened V by 3 bases and J by 6 bases, and 16 bases separated the two germline ends. This CDR3 is 16 amino acids long. The CDR3 loop is CASSWGRGDVNSPLHF. CDR3 nucleotides: TGCGCCAGCAGCTGGGGAAGGGGCGACGTTAATTCACCCCTCCACTTT.

The chain carries TRBV10-3 and TRBJ1-1, with TRBD1 identical over 7 bases. The germline V gene has CDR1 ENHRY and CDR2 SYGVKD. V trimming: 6 bases; J trimming: 2 bases; junction bases outside the gene matches: 9. There are 15 residues in the CDR3. CDR3 sequence: CAISTPRQGNTEAFF. The CDR3 DNA reads TGTGCCATCAGCACGCCCCGACAGGGCAACACTGAAGCTTTCTTT.

Notes on this clone: This specimen includes other DNA sequences encoding the same CDR3. The chain joins TRBV5-6 to TRBJ1-6; D call uncertain. V gave up 1 base and J gave up 6 bases, with 5 bases separating them. Germline loops: CDR1 SGHDT, CDR2 YYEEEE. The CDR3 is made up of 13 amino acids. CDR3 loop: CASSLPVNSPLHF. As DNA, the CDR3 is TGTGCCAGCAGCTTGCCAGTTAATTCACCCCTCCACTTT.

The V gene is TRBV18, the J gene TRBJ1-1, with D perhaps TRBD1 (6 bases). Looked up from germline, CDR1 is KGHSH and CDR2 is LQKENI. Deletions cut 6 bases from V and 0 bases from J, with 14 bases between. CDR3 length: 15 amino acids. The chain's CDR3 is CASSLGGGMNTEAFF. The CDR3 coding sequence is TGTGCCAGCTCCCTAGGGGGGGGGATGAACACTGAAGCTTTCTTT.

V is TRBV2 and J is TRBJ2-7; D may be TRBD1 (5 bases). Germline loops: CDR1 SNHLY, CDR2 FYNNEI. Deletions cut 4 bases from V and 0 bases from J, with 10 bases between. The CDR3 is 14 amino acids. This CDR3 is CASSGTFDSYEQYF. The CDR3 bases are TGTGCCAGCAGTGGGACATTTGACTCCTACGAGCAGTACTTC.

The chain has TRBV28 and TRBJ1-5; TRBD1 agrees at 8 bases. Germline V gene data show CDR1 as MDHEN and CDR2 as SYDVKM. The CDR3 consists of 17 residues. The J segment lost 5 bases and the V segment lost 6 bases, leaving 15 bases of the junction unmatched. CDR3 amino acids: CASSRKRQGARDQPQHF. In DNA form, the CDR3 reads TGTGCCAGCAGCCGTAAACGCCAGGGGGCGAGGGATCAGCCCCAGCATTTT.

This rearrangement joins TRBV5-4 to TRBJ1-4; 9 bases are shared with TRBD1. CDR1 SGHNT and CDR2 YYREEE come from the germline V gene (reference sequence). The CDR3 contains 14 residues. V trimming: 3 bases; J trimming: 6 bases; junction bases outside the gene matches: 3. CDR3 DNA sequence: TGTGCCAGCAGCTCAGACAGGGGGGATGAAAAACTGTTTTTT. Translating gives CASSSDRGDEKLFF. Combining the CDR3 with reference TRBV5-4 and TRBJ1-4 gives the whole variable domain ETGVTQSPTHLIKTRGQQVTLRCSSQSGHNTVSWYQQALGQGPQFIFQYYREEENGRGNFPPRFSGLQFPNYSSELNVNALELDDSALYLCASSSDRGDEKLFFGSGTQLSVL.

The chain links TRBV29-1 to TRBJ2-7; 7 bases agree with TRBD2. There are 12 residues in the CDR3. Germline CDR1 SQVTM, CDR2 ANQGSEA. V lost 5 bases, J lost 3 bases, and 4 bases stayed unmatched. CDR3 bases: TGCAGCGTTATGACTAGCATCTACGAGCAGTACTTC. Translating gives CSVMTSIYEQYF.

This sequence joins TRBV19 and TRBJ2-1, with TRBD2 identical over 9 bases. The CDR3 has 17 amino acids. V lost 3 bases to trimming and J lost 1 base; unmatched junction nucleotides: 7. Germline V CDR1 and CDR2: LNHDA, SQIVND (reference sequence). The CDR3 DNA reads as TGTGCCAGTAGTATGAGGGTGCGGGGGGGTTCCTACAATGAGCAGTTCTTC. Translating gives CASSMRVRGGSYNEQFF.

The table lists this clone with a count of one. The CDR3 DNA is TGCGCCAGCAGCCGCCGGACTAGCGGGGGGTTGGCAGATACGCAGTATTTT. Protein product: CASSRRTSGGLADTQYF. The chain couples TRBV5-1 to TRBJ2-3; TRBD2 agrees at 14 bases. J lost 4 bases, V lost 4 bases, and 8 bases had no gene match. The CDR3 is 17 amino acids. CDR1 is SGHRS and CDR2 is YFSETQ in the germline V gene.